The present entry profiles one T cell receptor beta chain with its context. Antigen: not known. CDR1 is MDHEN and CDR2 is SYDVKM in the germline V gene. J lost 3 bases, V lost 11 bases, and 35 bases had no gene match. CDR3 length: 23 amino acids. This sample was taken from a study of cytomegalovirus exposure and HLA in healthy donors. Findings and caveats of the study: Cytomegalovirus-associated status was assigned to 164 TCR beta chains. The authors later linked a missense DCLRE1C variant to TCR beta V- and J-gene trimming. Analyses of presence and absence presupposed an approximately uniform sequencing depth across donors.

The PCR was carried out with 60 Vbeta primers and 13 Jbeta primers. Sequencing was performed with immunoSEQ multiplex PCR; in TCRdb, only in-frame clones are kept and a portion is missing. The table includes roughly 150,000 clones, roughly four fifths detected once. The source of this sequence is a woman in her thirties or forties in good health and CMV-seronegative. Sequenced input: PBMCs. The rearrangement links TRBV28 to TRBJ2-1; 9 nucleotides agree with TRBD2. The DNA for the CDR3 is TGTGCCTCTGCGGCCCCCGACCCACGGGAAAGTGTTATCCGGACTAGCGTCTACAATGAGCAGTTCTTC. Translating it yields CASAAPDPRESVIRTSVYNEQFF.